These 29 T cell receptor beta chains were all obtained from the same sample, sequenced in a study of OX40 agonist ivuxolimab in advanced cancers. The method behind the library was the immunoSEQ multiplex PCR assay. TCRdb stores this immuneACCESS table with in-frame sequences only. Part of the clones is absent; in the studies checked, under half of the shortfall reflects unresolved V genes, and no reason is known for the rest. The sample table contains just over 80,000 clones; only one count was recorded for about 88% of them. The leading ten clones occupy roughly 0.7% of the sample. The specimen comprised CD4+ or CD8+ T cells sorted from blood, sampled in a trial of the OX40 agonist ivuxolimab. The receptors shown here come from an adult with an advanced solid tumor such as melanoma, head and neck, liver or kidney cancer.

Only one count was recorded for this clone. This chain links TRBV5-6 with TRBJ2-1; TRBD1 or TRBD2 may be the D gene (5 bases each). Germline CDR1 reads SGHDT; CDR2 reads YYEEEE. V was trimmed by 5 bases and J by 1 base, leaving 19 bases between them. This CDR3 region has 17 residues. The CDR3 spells CASSGGTRDESYNEQFF. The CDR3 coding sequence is TGTGCCAGCAGTGGCGGCACTCGGGACGAGTCCTACAATGAGCAGTTCTTC.

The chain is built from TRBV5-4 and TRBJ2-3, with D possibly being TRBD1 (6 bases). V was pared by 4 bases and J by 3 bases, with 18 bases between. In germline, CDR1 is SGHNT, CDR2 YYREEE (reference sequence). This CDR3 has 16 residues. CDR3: CASSRMGAGLTDTQYF. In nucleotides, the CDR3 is TGTGCCAGCAGCCGAATGGGGGCAGGGTTGACAGATACGCAGTATTTT.

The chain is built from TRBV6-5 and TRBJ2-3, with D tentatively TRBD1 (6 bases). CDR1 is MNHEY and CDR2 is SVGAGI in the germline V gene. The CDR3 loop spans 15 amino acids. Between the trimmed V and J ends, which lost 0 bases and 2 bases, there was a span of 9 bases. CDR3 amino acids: CASSYSAGATDTQYF. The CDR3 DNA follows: TGTGCCAGCAGTTACTCCGCAGGGGCCACAGATACGCAGTATTTT.

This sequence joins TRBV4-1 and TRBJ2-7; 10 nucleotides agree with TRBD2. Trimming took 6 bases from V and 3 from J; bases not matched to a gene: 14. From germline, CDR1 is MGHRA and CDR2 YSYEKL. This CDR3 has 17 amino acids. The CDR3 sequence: CASRPSAGTSARYEQYF. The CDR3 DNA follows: TGCGCCAGCAGACCCTCAGCGGGGACTAGCGCCCGCTACGAGCAGTACTTC.

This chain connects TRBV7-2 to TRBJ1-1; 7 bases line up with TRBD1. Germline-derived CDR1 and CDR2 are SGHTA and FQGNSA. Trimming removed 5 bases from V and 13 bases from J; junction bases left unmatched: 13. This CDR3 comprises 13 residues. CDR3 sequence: CASSRLPGGGGFF. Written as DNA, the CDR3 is TGTGCCAGCAGCCGTCTCCCGGGAGGGGGCGGTTTCTTT.

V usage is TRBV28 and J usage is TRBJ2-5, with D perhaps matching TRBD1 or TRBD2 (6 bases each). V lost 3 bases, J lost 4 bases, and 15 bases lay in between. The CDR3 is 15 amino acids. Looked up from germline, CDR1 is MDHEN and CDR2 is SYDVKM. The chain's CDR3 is CASSFREGGGETQYF. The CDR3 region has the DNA TGTGCCAGCAGTTTTCGTGAGGGGGGTGGAGAGACCCAGTACTTC.

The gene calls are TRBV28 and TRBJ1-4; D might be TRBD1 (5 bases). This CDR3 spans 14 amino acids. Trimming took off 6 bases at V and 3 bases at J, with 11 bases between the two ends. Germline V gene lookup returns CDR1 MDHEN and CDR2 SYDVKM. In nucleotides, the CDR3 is TGTGCCAGCAGCGTCGGGGGAGCTAATGAAAAACTGTTTTTT. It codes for CASSVGGANEKLFF.

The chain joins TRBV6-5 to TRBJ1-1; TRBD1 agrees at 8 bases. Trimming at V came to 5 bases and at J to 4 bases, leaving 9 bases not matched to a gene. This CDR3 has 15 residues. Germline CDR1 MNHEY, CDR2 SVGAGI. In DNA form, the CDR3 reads TGTGCCAGCAGTACCCGAGACAGGGGAGGCACTGAAGCTTTCTTT. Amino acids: CASSTRDRGGTEAFF.

The CDR3 bases are TGTGCCAGCTCAGCGCAGGGTGATAGCTCCTACGAGCAGTACTTC. As protein: CASSAQGDSSYEQYF. The chain carries TRBV18 and TRBJ2-7; possibly TRBD1 for D (5 bases). Trimming left V 5 bases short and J 0 bases short, with 14 bases between. The germline V gene encodes CDR1 KGHSH and CDR2 LQKENI. The CDR3 runs to 15 residues. The full variable domain, in which reference TRBV18 and TRBJ2-7 provide the parts outside the CDR3, is NAGVMQNPRHLVRRRGQEARLRCSPMKGHSHVYWYRQLPEEGLKFMVYLQKENIIDESGMPKERFSAEFPKEGPSILRIQQVVRGDSAAYFCASSAQGDSSYEQYFGPGTRLTVT.

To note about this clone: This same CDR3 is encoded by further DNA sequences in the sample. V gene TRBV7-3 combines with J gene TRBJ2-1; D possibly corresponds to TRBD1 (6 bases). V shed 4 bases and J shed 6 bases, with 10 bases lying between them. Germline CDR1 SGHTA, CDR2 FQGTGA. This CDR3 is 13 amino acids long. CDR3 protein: CASSSRGGNEQFF. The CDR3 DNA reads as TGTGCCAGCAGCTCCAGGGGTGGCAATGAGCAGTTCTTC.

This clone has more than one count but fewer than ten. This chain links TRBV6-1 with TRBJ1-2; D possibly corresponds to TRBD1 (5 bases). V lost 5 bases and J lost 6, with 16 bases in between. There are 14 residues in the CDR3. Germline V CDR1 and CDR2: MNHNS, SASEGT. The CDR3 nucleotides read TGTGCCAGCAGTCCCATCCCCGGGGGGAATGGCTACACCTTC. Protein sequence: CASSPIPGGNGYTF.

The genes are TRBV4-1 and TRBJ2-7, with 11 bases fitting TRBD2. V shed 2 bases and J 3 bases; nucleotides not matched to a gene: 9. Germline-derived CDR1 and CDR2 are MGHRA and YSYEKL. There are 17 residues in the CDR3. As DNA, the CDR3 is TGCGCCAGCAGCCAATACCTATTACTAGCGGGAGACTACGAGCAGTACTTC. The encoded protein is CASSQYLLLAGDYEQYF.

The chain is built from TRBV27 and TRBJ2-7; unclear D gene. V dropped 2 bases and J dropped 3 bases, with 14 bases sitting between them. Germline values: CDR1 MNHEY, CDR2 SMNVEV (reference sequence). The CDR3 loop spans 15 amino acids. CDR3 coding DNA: TGTGCCAGCAGTTTACGGAGCTCATCCGTCTACGAGCAGTACTTC. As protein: CASSLRSSSVYEQYF.

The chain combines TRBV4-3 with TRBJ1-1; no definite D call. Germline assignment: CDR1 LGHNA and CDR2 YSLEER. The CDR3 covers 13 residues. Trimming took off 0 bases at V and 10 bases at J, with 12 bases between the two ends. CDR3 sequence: CASSQDIGEGAFF. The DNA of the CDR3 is TGCGCCAGCAGCCAAGATATCGGGGAGGGAGCTTTCTTT.

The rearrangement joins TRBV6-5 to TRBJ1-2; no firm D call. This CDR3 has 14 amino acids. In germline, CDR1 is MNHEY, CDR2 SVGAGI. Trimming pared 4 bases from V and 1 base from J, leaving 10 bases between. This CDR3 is CASSFSTLNYGYTF. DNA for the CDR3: TGTGCCAGCAGTTTCAGTACCCTTAACTATGGCTACACCTTC.

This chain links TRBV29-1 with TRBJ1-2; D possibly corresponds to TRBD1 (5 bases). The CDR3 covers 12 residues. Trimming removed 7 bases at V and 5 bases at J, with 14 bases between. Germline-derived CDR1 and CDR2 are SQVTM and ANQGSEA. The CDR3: CSAQEGRYGYTF. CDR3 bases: TGCAGCGCCCAGGAGGGGAGGTATGGCTACACCTTC.

The CDR3 sequence: CASSEFGEKLFF. In DNA, the CDR3 is TGTGCCAGCAGTGAATTTGGAGAAAAACTGTTTTTT. The V and J genes are TRBV25-1 and TRBJ1-4; no definite D call. The V end lost 1 base, the J end lost 8 bases, and 5 bases lay between the germline ends. The CDR3 totals 12 residues. CDR1 is MGHDK, CDR2 SYGVNS, per germline.

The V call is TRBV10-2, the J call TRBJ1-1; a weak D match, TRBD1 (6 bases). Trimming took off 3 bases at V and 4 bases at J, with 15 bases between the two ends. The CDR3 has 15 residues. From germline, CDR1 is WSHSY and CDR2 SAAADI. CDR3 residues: CASSDMGGEGTEAFF. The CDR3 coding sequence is TGCGCCAGCAGTGATATGGGGGGCGAGGGCACTGAAGCTTTCTTT.

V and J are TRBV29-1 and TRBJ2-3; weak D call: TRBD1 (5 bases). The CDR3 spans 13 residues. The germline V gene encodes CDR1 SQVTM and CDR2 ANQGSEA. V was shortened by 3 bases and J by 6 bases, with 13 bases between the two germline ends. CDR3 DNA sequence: TGCAGCGTTGAGGGGCAGACGCGTGATACGCAGTATTTT. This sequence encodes CSVEGQTRDTQYF.

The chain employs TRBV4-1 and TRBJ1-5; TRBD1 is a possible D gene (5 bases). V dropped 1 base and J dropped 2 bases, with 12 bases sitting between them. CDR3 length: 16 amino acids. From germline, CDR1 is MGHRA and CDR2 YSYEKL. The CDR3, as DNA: TGCGCCAGCAGCCAAGGTTTGGGAGGGGGCAATCAGCCCCAGCATTTT. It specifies CASSQGLGGGNQPQHF.

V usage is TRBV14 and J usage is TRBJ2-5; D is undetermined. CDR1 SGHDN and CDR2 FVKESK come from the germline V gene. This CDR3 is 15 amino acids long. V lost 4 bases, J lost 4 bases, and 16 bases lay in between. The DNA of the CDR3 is TGTGCCAGCAGCCCCCGGCCCCTGTCGGTAGAGACCCAGTACTTC. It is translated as CASSPRPLSVETQYF.

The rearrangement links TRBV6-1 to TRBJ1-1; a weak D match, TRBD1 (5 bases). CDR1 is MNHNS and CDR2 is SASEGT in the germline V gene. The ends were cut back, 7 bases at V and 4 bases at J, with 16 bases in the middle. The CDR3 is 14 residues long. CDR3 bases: TGTGCCAGCAACGAAAGACAGTCGGGCACTGAAGCTTTCTTT. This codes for CASNERQSGTEAFF.

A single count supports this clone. The CDR3 sequence: CASSMRIGYEKLFF. DNA for the CDR3: TGTGCCAGTAGTATGAGGATAGGGTATGAAAAACTGTTTTTT. The rearrangement uses TRBV19 and TRBJ1-4; D not certain. This CDR3 has 14 residues. The V end was cut by 3 bases, the J end by 6 bases, with 11 bases between. Germline V lookup: CDR1 LNHDA, CDR2 SQIVND (reference sequence).

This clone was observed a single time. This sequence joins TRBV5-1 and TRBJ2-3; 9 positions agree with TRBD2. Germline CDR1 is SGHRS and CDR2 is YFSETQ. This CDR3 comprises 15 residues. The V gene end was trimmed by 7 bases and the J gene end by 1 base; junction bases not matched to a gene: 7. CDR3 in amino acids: CASGGRLAGTDTQYF. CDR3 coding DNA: TGCGCCAGCGGGGGGCGACTAGCGGGCACAGATACGCAGTATTTT.

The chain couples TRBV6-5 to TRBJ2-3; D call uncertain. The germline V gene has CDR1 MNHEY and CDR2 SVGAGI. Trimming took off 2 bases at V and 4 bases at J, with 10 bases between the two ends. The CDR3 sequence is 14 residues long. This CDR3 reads CASSYGSRADTQYF. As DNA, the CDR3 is TGTGCCAGCAGTTACGGGTCTAGGGCAGATACGCAGTATTTT.

The CDR3 protein is CASSFRDRETQYF. In nucleotides, the CDR3 is TGTGCCAGTAGCTTCAGGGATAGAGAGACCCAGTACTTC. V usage is TRBV19 and J usage is TRBJ2-5; the D gene is possibly TRBD1 (5 bases). This CDR3 has 13 residues. V was trimmed by 6 bases and J by 4 bases, leaving 12 bases between them. In germline, CDR1 is LNHDA, CDR2 SQIVND (reference sequence).

The CDR3 DNA sequence: TGCGCCAGCAGCTTCGATAGCAATCAGCCCCAGCATTTT. The encoded protein is CASSFDSNQPQHF. The V call is TRBV5-1, the J call TRBJ1-5, with no clear D. Trimming cost V 2 bases and J 0 bases, with 3 bases left between them. Germline V CDR1 and CDR2: SGHRS, YFSETQ. The CDR3 loop spans 13 amino acids.

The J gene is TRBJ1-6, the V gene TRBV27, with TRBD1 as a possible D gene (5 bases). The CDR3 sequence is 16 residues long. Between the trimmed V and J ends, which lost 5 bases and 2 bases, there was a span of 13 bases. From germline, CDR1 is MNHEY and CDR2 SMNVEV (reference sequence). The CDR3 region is CASSLGRGAYNSPLHF. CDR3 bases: TGTGCCAGCAGTCTAGGAAGGGGCGCCTATAATTCACCCCTCCACTTT.

The CDR3 is CSVVSLRDEQYF. CDR3 DNA: TGCAGCGTTGTCTCCCTGAGGGACGAGCAGTACTTC. The gene calls are TRBV29-1 and TRBJ2-7; maybe TRBD2 (5 bases). CDR1 is SQVTM and CDR2 is ANQGSEA in the germline V gene. Trimming removed 4 bases from V and 5 bases from J, with 12 bases in between. This CDR3 has 12 amino acids.